This T cell receptor beta chain appears in the sequencing data of a study of blood T cell repertoires in COVID-19. Germline V gene lookup returns CDR1 SNHLY and CDR2 FYNNEI. V lost 1 base to trimming and J lost 10 bases, with 11 bases between them. The CDR3 sequence is 13 residues long. TCRdb's table, derived via immunoSEQ multiplex PCR, lists solely in-frame clones and lacks some. The sample includes over 65,000 clones, about 90% of them seen just once. This receptor was taken from a man aged 50 to 59 with active COVID-19. The J gene is TRBJ2-1, the V gene TRBV2; the D gene is possibly TRBD1 (5 bases). Sequenced material: peripheral blood. The CDR3 region is CASSEVGRGEQFF. In nucleotides, the CDR3 is TGTGCCAGCAGTGAAGTGGGGCGAGGAGAGCAGTTCTTC.